A selection of T cell receptor beta chains follows, all from one sample in a study of OX40 agonist ivuxolimab in advanced cancers. Profiled with immunoSEQ multiplex PCR; TCRdb holds only in-frame clones, not every one. This table holds fewer than 25,000 clones, 85% to 90% found once. Sequencing was performed on CD4+ or CD8+ T cells sorted from blood, taken in a trial of the OX40 agonist ivuxolimab. Every receptor here comes from an adult with an advanced solid tumor such as melanoma, head and neck, liver or kidney cancer. Both conserved end residues are part of each CDR3. D genes are given only for firm matches.

length: 14
J: TRBJ2-7
D: TRBD1
V: TRBV19
CDR3: CATATGVVSYEQYF
DNA: TGTGCCACTGCGACAGGGGTCGTGTCCTACGAGCAGTACTTC

length: 14
J: TRBJ2-7
D: TRBD1
V: TRBV28
CDR3: CASSLPGTGYEQYF
DNA: TGTGCCAGCAGTCTCCCCGGGACAGGCTACGAGCAGTACTTC

length: 15
J: TRBJ2-1
D: TRBD2
V: TRBV6-5
CDR3: CASSYGTSGIGEQFF
DNA: TGTGCCAGCAGTTACGGGACTAGCGGGATAGGTGAGCAGTTCTTC

length: 14
J: TRBJ2-7
D: .
V: TRBV10-1
CDR3: CASSSEGIRDEQYF
DNA: TGCGCCAGCAGCTCTGAGGGGATACGCGACGAGCAGTACTTC

length: 16
J: TRBJ2-1
D: TRBD2
V: TRBV14
CDR3: CASSRLLAGDYNEQFF
DNA: TGTGCCAGCAGCCGCCTACTAGCGGGAGACTACAATGAGCAGTTCTTC

length: 16
J: TRBJ1-2
D: .
V: TRBV6-6
CDR3: CASSYSIVDNYYGYTF
DNA: TGTGCCAGCAGTTACTCGATCGTGGACAACTACTATGGCTACACCTTC

length: 14
J: TRBJ2-1
D: .
V: TRBV5-5
CDR3: CASSLVFTGNEQFF
DNA: TGTGCCAGCAGCTTGGTTTTCACGGGCAATGAGCAGTTCTTC

length: 15
J: TRBJ2-3
D: .
V: TRBV4-2
CDR3: CASRVGRDSTDTQYF
DNA: TGTGCCAGCAGGGTAGGGCGGGATAGCACAGATACGCAGTATTTT

length: 13
J: TRBJ2-7
D: .
V: TRBV5-4
CDR3: CASSFGSSYEQYF
DNA: TGTGCCAGCAGCTTCGGGAGCTCCTACGAGCAGTACTTC

length: 15
J: TRBJ1-5
D: .
V: TRBV15
CDR3: CATSRARGSNQPQHF
DNA: TGTGCCACCAGCAGGGCGAGGGGAAGCAATCAGCCCCAGCATTTT

length: 16
J: TRBJ2-3
D: TRBD2
V: TRBV27
CDR3: CASSWAGLGTTDTQYF
DNA: TGTGCCAGCAGTTGGGCGGGACTAGGGACCACAGATACGCAGTATTTT

length: 14
J: TRBJ2-1
D: TRBD2
V: TRBV7-9
CDR3: CAGSTSGRVNEQFF
DNA: TGTGCCGGATCAACTAGCGGGAGAGTGAATGAGCAGTTCTTC